One and the same sample provided the 17 T cell receptor beta chains below, sequenced in a study of response to subunit inactivated influenza vaccine. TCRdb itself ran the RT-PCR reads through MiXCR, one entry per CDR3 protein. The sample lists about 540,000 distinct CDR3 sequences, approximately 20% occurring once. These data are also associated with another study on T cells expressing NK-cell markers. That study reports: TCR beta libraries carry UMIs added by 5'RACE template switching.

Material: CD4+ T cells sorted from PBMCs, obtained roughly 12 days after vaccination. These TCRs come from a man aged 45-65 years who received an inactivated influenza vaccine.

The chain uses TRBV6-2 or TRBV6-3 and TRBJ2-2; 8 bases are shared with TRBD2. Germline assignment: CDR1 MNHEY and CDR2 SVGEGT. V lost 9 bases and J lost 2; bases outside the gene matches: 8. The CDR3 runs 15 residues. In nucleotides, the CDR3 is TGTGCCAGTAGGCCCGCGGGGGGAAACACCGGGGAGCTGTTTTTT. It yields the protein CASRPAGGNTGELFF.

In this sample, this clonotype turned up a few times. The J gene is TRBJ2-3, the V gene TRBV20-1; 11 bases line up with TRBD1. The CDR3 is made up of 15 amino acids. CDR1 and CDR2 from the germline V gene are DFQATT and SNEGSKA (reference sequence). Trimming removed 6 bases from V and 4 bases from J; junction bases left unmatched: 9. The CDR3 DNA is TGCAGTGCCTCCGTTGGGACAGGGGGACCAGATACGCAGTATTTT. This codes for CSASVGTGGPDTQYF.

This clonotype was recorded a few times. The J gene is TRBJ2-7, the V gene TRBV4-3; 11 bases fit TRBD1. This CDR3 has 14 residues. Germline V gives CDR1 LGHNA, CDR2 YSLEER. The junction had 1 base not matched to a gene; V was cut back by 0 bases and J by 6 bases. CDR3 region: CASSQEGTGGEQYF. In nucleotides, the CDR3 is TGCGCCAGCAGCCAAGAGGGGACAGGGGGCGAGCAGTACTTC.

The sample holds a few counts of this clonotype. The rearrangement joins TRBV7-9 to TRBJ2-7, with D uncertain. CDR1 and CDR2 from the germline V gene are SEHNR and FQNEAQ (reference sequence). The CDR3 is 14 amino acids. Trimming removed 3 bases at V and 0 bases at J, with 9 bases between. CDR3 loop: CASSLSVGSYEQYF. In DNA form, the CDR3 reads TGTGCCAGCAGCTTGTCGGTCGGCTCCTACGAGCAGTACTTC.

This chain links TRBV6-6 with TRBJ1-2; 7 bases match TRBD1. CDR1 is MNHNY and CDR2 is SVGAGI in the germline V gene (reference sequence). V dropped 6 bases and J dropped 8; count of bases not matched to a gene: 6. This CDR3 is 12 amino acids long. The CDR3 reads CASSSGTVGYTF. The DNA of the CDR3 is TGTGCCAGCAGCTCCGGGACAGTCGGCTACACCTTC.

The chain is built from TRBV6-5 and TRBJ1-1; D possibly corresponds to TRBD1 (6 bases). Trimming removed 2 bases from V and 2 bases from J, with 12 bases in between. Germline V lookup: CDR1 MNHEY, CDR2 SVGAGI. The CDR3 loop spans 15 amino acids. CDR3 sequence reads: CASSYSFGGNTEAFF. CDR3 DNA: TGTGCCAGCAGTTACAGCTTTGGGGGCAACACTGAAGCTTTCTTT.

The CDR3 coding sequence is TGCGCCAGCAGCTCGGGTGCGGGTAACTATGGCTACACCTTC. Translated, it gives CASSSGAGNYGYTF. The chain links TRBV5-1 to TRBJ1-2; D is uncertain. The CDR3 contains 14 residues. CDR1 SGHRS and CDR2 YFSETQ come from the germline V gene. V was cut by 3 bases and J by 1 base, with 10 bases left in between.

V usage is TRBV12-3 or TRBV12-4 and J usage is TRBJ1-6, with D possibly TRBD1 on 5 matching bases. The CDR3 runs 14 residues. Deletions cut 1 base from V and 9 bases from J, with 10 bases between. The CDR3 DNA reads as TGTGCCAGCAGTTTAGGGGGCCAGCGTTCACCCCTCCACTTT. It specifies CASSLGGQRSPLHF.

The sample holds a few counts of this clonotype. The chain carries TRBV12-3 or TRBV12-4 and TRBJ1-3; the D is unclear. Trimming stripped 4 bases from V and 3 bases from J, with 7 bases between. This CDR3 has 13 amino acids. The CDR3 spells CASSYGVGNTIYF. Here the CDR3 DNA reads TGTGCCAGCAGTTATGGGGTTGGAAACACCATATATTTT.

This clonotype was counted only a few times. The chain has TRBV5-1 and TRBJ2-5; D unresolved. CDR3 length equals 14 residues. Germline CDR1 SGHRS, CDR2 YFSETQ. V lost 0 bases, J lost 6 bases, and 12 bases lay in between. CDR3 nucleotides: TGCGCCAGCAGCTTGGGGCCTAGGCCGAAGACCCAGTACTTC. It translates to CASSLGPRPKTQYF.

The table lists this clonotype with a few counts. The chain uses TRBV6-1 and TRBJ2-5, with 9 bases aligning to TRBD1. Germline V lookup: CDR1 MNHNS, CDR2 SASEGT. This CDR3 has 15 amino acids. Unmatched junction bases numbered 9, after V lost 6 bases and J lost 4 bases. DNA for the CDR3: TGTGCCAGCAGCAGGGACAGGGCCCGTGGAGAGACCCAGTACTTC. Residues: CASSRDRARGETQYF.

The chain recombines TRBV20-1 with TRBJ2-7; 7 bases fit TRBD1. J lost 7 bases, V lost 0 bases, and 9 bases had no gene match. This CDR3 has 14 residues. The germline V gene has CDR1 DFQATT and CDR2 SNEGSKA (reference sequence). The CDR3 DNA is TGCAGTGCTAGAGATAGGGACAGTGACTTGGAGCAGTACTTC. Its protein is CSARDRDSDLEQYF.

The sample holds many counts of this clonotype. The chain links TRBV20-1 to TRBJ2-3; 7 bases map to TRBD2. CDR1 DFQATT and CDR2 SNEGSKA come from the germline V gene (reference sequence). With 2 bases clipped from V and 2 bases from J, the junction kept 13 bases outside the gene matches. This CDR3 region has 17 residues. In DNA form, the CDR3 reads TGCAGTGCTAGACACGAGGGACTACATACACTCACAGATACGCAGTATTTT. Amino acid sequence: CSARHEGLHTLTDTQYF.

The table lists this clonotype with a few counts. J is TRBJ2-1 and V is TRBV20-1; D remains ambiguous. This CDR3 region has 16 residues. Trimming removed 2 bases from V and 0 bases from J, with 14 bases in between. Germline CDR1 and CDR2: DFQATT and SNEGSKA (reference sequence). CDR3 coding DNA: TGCAGTGCTAGACCACCCAGGTACGGCTCCTACAATGAGCAGTTCTTC. Its protein is CSARPPRYGSYNEQFF.

The chain uses TRBV4-3 and TRBJ2-3; 14 bases fit TRBD2. This CDR3 is built from 16 residues. Germline V CDR1 and CDR2: LGHNA, YSLEER. The V segment lost 4 bases and the J segment 3 bases; nucleotides outside the gene matches: 3. CDR3: CASSRGTSGRTDTQYF. CDR3 nucleotides: TGCGCCAGCAGCCGCGGGACTAGCGGGAGAACAGATACGCAGTATTTT.

This clonotype was picked up a small number of times. V gene TRBV5-1 combines with J gene TRBJ2-1; 11 nucleotides align to TRBD2. V was pared by 1 base and J by 5 bases, with 2 bases of the junction left unmatched. The CDR3 covers 15 residues. Looked up from germline, CDR1 is SGHRS and CDR2 is YFSETQ. The CDR3 region is CASSLTSGSNNEQFF. CDR3 DNA sequence: TGCGCCAGCAGCTTGACTAGCGGGAGTAACAATGAGCAGTTCTTC.

This clonotype was seen a few times. The chain employs TRBV4-3 and TRBJ2-5; 7 nucleotides match TRBD1. The CDR3 has 14 amino acids. Trimming removed 0 bases from V and 4 bases from J; junction bases left unmatched: 2. Per germline, CDR1 LGHNA and CDR2 YSLEER. CDR3 nucleotides: TGCGCCAGCAGCCAAGAGAGGGGGCTAGAGACCCAGTACTTC. Protein sequence: CASSQERGLETQYF.